This T cell receptor (beta chain) was retrieved from a study of blood T cell repertoires in COVID-19. For the study at large: COVID-19 samples, acute and convalescent, were from the United States, Italy and Spain. Sample material is recorded as cDNA or gDNA derived from T cells, B-cell-depleted T cells, or PBMCs.

The Seattle patients, enrolled during active infection, were followed longitudinally. V lost 5 bases and J lost 12; bases outside the gene matches: 12. The CDR3 extends over 13 amino acids. In the original workflow: Using reference gene primer amplification, nucleated cell counts were estimated. Sequencing used immunoSEQ multiplex PCR; TCRdb keeps in-frame clones, though not all of them. V and J calls plus clone size are reproduced from that table; the DNA served to infer D and trimming. The sample holds 300,000 to 350,000 clones, roughly 86% seen once. This chain uses TRBV12-3 or TRBV12-4 with TRBJ1-1; 7 bases agree with TRBD1. This TCR derives from a woman aged 70-85 years with COVID-19, enrolled during active disease. Input material: peripheral blood. The CDR3 DNA is TGTGCCAGCAGTCTCAGACAGGGTGGAGAGACTTTCTTT. The encoded protein is CASSLRQGGETFF.